This TCR beta chain was observed in a study of shared clonotypes between healthy human individuals. Trimming stripped 4 bases from V and 7 bases from J, with 13 bases between. The CDR3 length is 13 residues. Looked up from germline, CDR1 is MDHEN and CDR2 is SYDVKM. Profiling relied on immunoSEQ multiplex PCR, and the TCRdb table lists in-frame clones only, not all of them. The sample includes about 2.4 million clones, under 95% of them seen just once. The chain carries TRBV28 and TRBJ1-2, with D perhaps TRBD1 (5 bases). Sample: naive CD4+ T cells from PBMCs. Subset of the sample: CD45RA+ positively selected. This receptor was taken from a man between 18 and 29 years old in good health. Some clones in this sample may be carry-over from other donors' samples. The CDR3 sequence: CASSSPGDLGYTF. The CDR3 nucleotides read TGTGCCAGCAGTTCACCGGGGGATCTTGGCTACACCTTC.